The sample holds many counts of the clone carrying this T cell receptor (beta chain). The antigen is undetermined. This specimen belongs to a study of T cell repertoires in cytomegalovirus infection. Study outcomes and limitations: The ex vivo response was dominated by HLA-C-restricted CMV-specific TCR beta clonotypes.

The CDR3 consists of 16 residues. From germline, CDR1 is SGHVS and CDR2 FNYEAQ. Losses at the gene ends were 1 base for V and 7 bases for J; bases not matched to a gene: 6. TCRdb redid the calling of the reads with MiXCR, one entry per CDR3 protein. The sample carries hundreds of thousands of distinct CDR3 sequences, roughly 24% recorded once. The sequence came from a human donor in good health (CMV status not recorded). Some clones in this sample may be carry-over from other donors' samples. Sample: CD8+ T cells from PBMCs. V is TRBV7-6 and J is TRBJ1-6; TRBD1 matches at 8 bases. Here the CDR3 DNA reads TGTGCCAGCAGCTTAGGGGAGGACAGGGTAAATTCACCCCTCCACTTT. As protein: CASSLGEDRVNSPLHF.